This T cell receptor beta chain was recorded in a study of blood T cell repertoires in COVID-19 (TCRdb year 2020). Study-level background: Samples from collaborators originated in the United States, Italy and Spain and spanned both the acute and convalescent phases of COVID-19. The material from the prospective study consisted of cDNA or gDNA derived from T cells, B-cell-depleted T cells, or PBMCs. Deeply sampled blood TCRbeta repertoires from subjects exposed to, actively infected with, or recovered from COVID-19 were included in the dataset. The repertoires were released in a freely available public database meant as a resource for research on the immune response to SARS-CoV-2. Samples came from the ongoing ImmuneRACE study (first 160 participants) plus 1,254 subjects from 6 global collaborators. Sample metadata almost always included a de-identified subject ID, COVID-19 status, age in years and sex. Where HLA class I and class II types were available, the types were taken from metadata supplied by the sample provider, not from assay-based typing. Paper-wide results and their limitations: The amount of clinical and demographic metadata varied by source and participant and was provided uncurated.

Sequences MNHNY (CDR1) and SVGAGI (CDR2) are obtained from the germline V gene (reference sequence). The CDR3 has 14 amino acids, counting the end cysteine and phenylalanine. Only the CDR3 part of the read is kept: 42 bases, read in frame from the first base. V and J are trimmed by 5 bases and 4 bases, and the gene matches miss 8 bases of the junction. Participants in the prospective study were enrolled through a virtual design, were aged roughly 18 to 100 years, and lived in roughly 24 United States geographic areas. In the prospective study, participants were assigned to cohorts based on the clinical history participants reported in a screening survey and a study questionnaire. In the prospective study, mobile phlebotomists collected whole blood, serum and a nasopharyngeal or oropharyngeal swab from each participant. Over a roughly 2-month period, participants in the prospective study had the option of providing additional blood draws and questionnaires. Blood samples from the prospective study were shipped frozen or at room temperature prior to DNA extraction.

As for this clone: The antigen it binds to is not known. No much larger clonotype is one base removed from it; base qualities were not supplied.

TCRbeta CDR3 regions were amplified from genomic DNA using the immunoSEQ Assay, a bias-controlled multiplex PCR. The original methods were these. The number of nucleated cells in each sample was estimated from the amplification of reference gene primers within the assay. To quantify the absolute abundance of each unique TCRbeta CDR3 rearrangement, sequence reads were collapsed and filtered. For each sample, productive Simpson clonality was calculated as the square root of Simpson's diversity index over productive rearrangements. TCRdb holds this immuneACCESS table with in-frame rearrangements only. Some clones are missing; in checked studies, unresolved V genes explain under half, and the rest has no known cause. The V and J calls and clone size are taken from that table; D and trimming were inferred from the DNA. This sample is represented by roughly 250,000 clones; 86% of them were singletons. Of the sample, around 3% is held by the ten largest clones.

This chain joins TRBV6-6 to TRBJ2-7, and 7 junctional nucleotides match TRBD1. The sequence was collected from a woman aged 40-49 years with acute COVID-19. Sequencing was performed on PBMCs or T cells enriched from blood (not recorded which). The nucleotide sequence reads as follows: TGTGCCAGCAGTCCGGGACAGTTAGCGTACGAGCAGTACTTC. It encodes CASSPGQLAYEQYF.